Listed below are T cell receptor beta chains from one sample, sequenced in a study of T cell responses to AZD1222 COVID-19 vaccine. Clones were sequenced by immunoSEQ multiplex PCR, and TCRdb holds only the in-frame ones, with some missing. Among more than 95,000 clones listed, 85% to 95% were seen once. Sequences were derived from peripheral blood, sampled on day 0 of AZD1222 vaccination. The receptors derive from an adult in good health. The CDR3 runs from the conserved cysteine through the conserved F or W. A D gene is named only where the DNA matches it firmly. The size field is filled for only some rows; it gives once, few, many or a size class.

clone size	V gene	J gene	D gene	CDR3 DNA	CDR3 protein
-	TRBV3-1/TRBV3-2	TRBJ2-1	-	TGTGCCAGCAGCCAAGAAGGAAAGTCTAAAGACGAGCAGTTCTTC	CASSQEGKSKDEQFF
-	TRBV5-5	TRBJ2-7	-	TGTGCCAGCAGCATTACCGGGGCCTACGAGCAGTACTTC	CASSITGAYEQYF
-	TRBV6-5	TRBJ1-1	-	TGTGCCAGCAGGTGGACCACGCGGGGCACTGAAGCTTTCTTT	CASRWTTRGTEAFF
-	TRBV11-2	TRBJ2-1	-	TGTGCCAGCAGGGAGGTGCGGGATGAGCAGTTCTTC	CASREVRDEQFF
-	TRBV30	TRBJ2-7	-	TGTGCCTGGAGTGTACTGGGCGAGCAGTACTTC	CAWSVLGEQYF
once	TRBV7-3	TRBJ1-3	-	TGTGCCAGCAGCCCTACGGGCAGTGGTGACACCATATATTTT	CASSPTGSGDTIYF
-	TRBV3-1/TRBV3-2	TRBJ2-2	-	TGTGCCAGCAGCTCACAGGGAACCGGGGAGCTGTTTTTT	CASSSQGTGELFF
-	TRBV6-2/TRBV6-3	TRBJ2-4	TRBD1	TGTGCCAGCAGCCGACAGGGGAGGGCCAAAAACATTCAGTACTTC	CASSRQGRAKNIQYF
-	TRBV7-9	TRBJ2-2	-	TGTGCCAGCAGCTCAACGAGCTTTACCGGGGAGCTGTTTTTT	CASSSTSFTGELFF
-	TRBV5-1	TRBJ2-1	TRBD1	TGCGCCAGCAGCACATGGGGACAGGGGAATGAGCAGTTCTTC	CASSTWGQGNEQFF
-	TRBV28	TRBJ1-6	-	TGTGCCAGCAGTTTTGTTTTAAATTCACCCCTCCACTTT	CASSFVLNSPLHF
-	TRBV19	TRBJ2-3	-	TGTGCCAGTAGCGGAGGAGGGATCAGTAGCACAGATACGCAGTATTTT	CASSGGGISSTDTQYF
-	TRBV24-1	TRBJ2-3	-	TGTGCCACCAGTGATTTAGGGGGTCGCGCAGATACGCAGTATTTT	CATSDLGGRADTQYF
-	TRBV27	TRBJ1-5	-	TGTGCCAGCAGTAAAACTTATATTCAGCCCCAGCATTTT	CASSKTYIQPQHF
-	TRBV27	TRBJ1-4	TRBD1	TGTGCCAGCAGTCCGCTCGGCAGGGGGAGGGAAAAACTGTTTTTT	CASSPLGRGREKLFF
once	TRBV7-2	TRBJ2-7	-	TGTGCCAGCAGCTTAGGGGACTGGCCCTACGAGCAGTACTTC	CASSLGDWPYEQYF
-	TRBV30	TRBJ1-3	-	TGTGCCTGGAGTGGGACAGATAGTGGAAACACCATATATTTT	CAWSGTDSGNTIYF
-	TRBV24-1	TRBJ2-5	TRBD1	TGTGCCACCAGTGATTTGCCCCAGGGGACAGGTGGAAAAGAGACCCAGTACTTC	CATSDLPQGTGGKETQYF
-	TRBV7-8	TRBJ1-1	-	TGTGCCAGCAGCTTATCTTTGGGAGGGAGAGCTTTCTTT	CASSLSLGGRAFF
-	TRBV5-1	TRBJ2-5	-	TGCGCCAGCAGCTTATTCAAACAGGGAGGTCCGGAGACCCAGTACTTC	CASSLFKQGGPETQYF
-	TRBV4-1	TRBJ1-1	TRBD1	TGCGCCAGCAGCCAAGAACAGGGGTTCCAGAACACTGAAGCTTTCTTT	CASSQEQGFQNTEAFF
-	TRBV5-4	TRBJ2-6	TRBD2	TGTGCCAGCAGCGCGGAGAGCGGGAGGGCCTCTGGGGCCAACGTCCTGACTTTC	CASSAESGRASGANVLTF
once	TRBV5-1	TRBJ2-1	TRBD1	TGCGCCAGCAGCCCTCGGACAGGGGCCTACAATGAGCAGTTCTTC	CASSPRTGAYNEQFF
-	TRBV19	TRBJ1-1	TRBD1	TGTGCCAGTAGTCCCAGTAGAGGACAGGGTGATCAGTGGATGAACACTGAAGCTTTCTTT	CASSPSRGQGDQWMNTEAFF
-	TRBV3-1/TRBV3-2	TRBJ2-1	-	TGTGCCAGCAGCCAAGGTCGGAATGAGCAGTTCTTC	CASSQGRNEQFF
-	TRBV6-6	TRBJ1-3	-	TGTGCCAGCAGTTATATACCCGGAAACACCATATATTTT	CASSYIPGNTIYF
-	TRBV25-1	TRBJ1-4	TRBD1	TGTGCCAGCAGTCAACAGGGGGCGGGTAATGAAAAACTGTTTTTT	CASSQQGAGNEKLFF
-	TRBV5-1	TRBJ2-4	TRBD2	TGCGCCAGCAGCTCCCGCGGGAGGGAGGGGAACATTCAGTACTTC	CASSSRGREGNIQYF